Shown below are 32 T cell receptor beta chains from a single sample sequenced in a study of T cell changes during pregnancy in multiple sclerosis. The assay was immunoSEQ multiplex PCR, and TCRdb's table has in-frame clones only and misses some. Of tens of thousands of clones detected, 85% to 95% appear once; the ten largest clones hold 2.5% to 4%. The sequenced sample was CD8+ T cells from peripheral blood mononuclear cells, obtained in the second trimester of pregnancy. These receptor sequences come from a female donor with multiple sclerosis, enrolled in a pregnancy study.

The chain uses TRBV19 and TRBJ1-1; tentative D call: TRBD1 (6 bases). The V gene's germline CDR1 is LNHDA and CDR2 SQIVND (reference sequence). Trimming stripped 5 bases from V and 2 bases from J, with 9 bases between. The CDR3 runs 13 residues. CDR3 nucleotides: TGTGCCAGTAGTCTCAGGGGTAACACTGAAGCTTTCTTT. It encodes CASSLRGNTEAFF.

The V and J genes are TRBV4-1 and TRBJ2-7; D uncertain. Germline assignment: CDR1 MGHRA and CDR2 YSYEKL. CDR3 size: 14 residues. V was clipped by 1 base and J by 2 bases, with 9 bases between them. CDR3 nucleotide sequence: TGCGCCAGCAGCCAAGCTCCTCAGACCTACGAGCAGTACTTC. This gives the protein CASSQAPQTYEQYF.

This chain connects TRBV29-1 to TRBJ2-2, with TRBD1 as a possible D gene (6 bases). The CDR3 has 13 amino acids. V lost 8 bases, J lost 9 bases, and 19 bases lay in between. Germline lookup yields CDR1 SQVTM and CDR2 ANQGSEA. CDR3 sequence: CSINAQGFRELFF. For the CDR3, the DNA is TGCAGCATAAACGCACAGGGATTCCGGGAGCTGTTTTTT.

V gene TRBV13 combines with J gene TRBJ2-3, with 9 positions matching TRBD2. This CDR3 comprises 15 residues. The germline V gene has CDR1 PRHDT and CDR2 FYEKMQ (reference sequence). V shed 5 bases and J 2 bases; nucleotides not matched to a gene: 5. CDR3 nucleotides: TGTGCCAGCAGCCCTCCTAGCGGGAACACAGATACGCAGTATTTT. Its protein product is CASSPPSGNTDTQYF.

This chain uses TRBV30 with TRBJ1-5; 9 positions agree with TRBD1. Germline lookup yields CDR1 GTSNPN and CDR2 SVGIG (reference sequence). Trimming took 3 bases from V and 6 from J; bases not matched to a gene: 9. This CDR3 is built from 15 residues. As DNA, the CDR3 is TGTGCCTGGAGGAATACAGGGGGCGGGCGTCAGCCCCAGCATTTT. Translating it yields CAWRNTGGGRQPQHF.

In this sample, this clone turned up once. The rearrangement joins TRBV21-1 to TRBJ2-7; the table's TRBD2 call for D was not verified on the DNA. TRBV21-1 is reported as a pseudogene. This CDR3 is 14 amino acids long. CDR3 in DNA: TGTGCCAGCAGCACCTACCCCCTAACCTACGAGCAGTACTTC. Protein sequence: CASSTYPLTYEQYF.

CDR3 amino acids: CASSQRDITRGTEAFF. The CDR3 DNA follows: TGTGCCAGCAGCCAGCGGGACATTACAAGGGGGACTGAAGCTTTCTTT. The chain is built from TRBV5-4 and TRBJ1-1; the D gene is possibly TRBD1 (6 bases). There are 16 residues in the CDR3. Germline V lookup: CDR1 SGHNT, CDR2 YYREEE (reference sequence). The ends were cut back, 4 bases at V and 5 bases at J, with 21 bases in the middle.

The chain is built from TRBV5-6 and TRBJ2-7; D remains unclear. Trimming left V 0 bases short and J 6 bases short, with 13 bases between. Germline V CDR1 and CDR2: SGHDT, YYEEEE. The CDR3 has 14 amino acids. The CDR3 coding sequence is TGTGCCAGCAGCTTGGCCGGGTTAGCCAGCGAGCAGTACTTC. This gives the protein CASSLAGLASEQYF.

The chain recombines TRBV19 with TRBJ1-1; D gene ambiguous. V was clipped by 4 bases and J by 4 bases, with 13 bases between them. The germline V gene has CDR1 LNHDA and CDR2 SQIVND (reference sequence). CDR3 length: 14 amino acids. The CDR3: CASSSAMGVTEAFF. CDR3 nucleotide sequence: TGTGCCAGTAGTAGCGCTATGGGAGTCACTGAAGCTTTCTTT.

This sequence joins TRBV9 and TRBJ1-1, with D tentatively TRBD1 (5 bases). CDR3 length: 13 amino acids. Germline CDR1 reads SGDLS; CDR2 reads YYNGEE. The germline V and J ends were trimmed by 2 bases and 1 base, with 6 bases remaining between them. The CDR3 protein is CASSVTGNTEAFF. The CDR3 DNA follows: TGTGCCAGCAGCGTTACAGGGAACACTGAAGCTTTCTTT.

V usage is TRBV7-9 and J usage is TRBJ2-1; 9 bases line up with TRBD2. V was clipped by 4 bases and J by 6 bases; unmatched bases: 7. CDR3 size: 15 residues. CDR1 and CDR2 (germline): SEHNR, FQNEAQ (reference sequence). In DNA, the CDR3 is TGTGCCAGCAGCTCGACTAGCGGCCCGTCCAATGAGCAGTTCTTC. This codes for CASSSTSGPSNEQFF.

V gene TRBV30 combines with J gene TRBJ1-1, with 9 bases aligning to TRBD1. Looked up from germline, CDR1 is GTSNPN and CDR2 is SVGIG (reference sequence). Trimming took 2 bases from V and 3 from J; bases not matched to a gene: 7. The CDR3 has 15 amino acids. The CDR3 DNA sequence: TGTGCCTGGAGTCGACCGACAGGGGGTTACACTGAAGCTTTCTTT. The encoded protein is CAWSRPTGGYTEAFF.

CDR3 bases: TGTGCCAGCAGCATGCCGGAAAGCGGGCAGCCCCAGCATTTT. Protein product: CASSMPESGQPQHF. The V and J genes are TRBV21-1 and TRBJ1-5. TRBV21-1 is shown as a pseudogene. This CDR3 comprises 14 residues.

The chain joins TRBV11-3 to TRBJ2-5, with D maybe TRBD2 (6 bases). CDR3 length: 13 amino acids. The V end lost 3 bases, the J end lost 5 bases, and 10 bases lay between the germline ends. Germline values: CDR1 SGHNT, CDR2 YENEEA. The CDR3 DNA is TGTGCCAGCAGCTTTGGGGGGACGGAGACCCAGTACTTC. Amino acid sequence: CASSFGGTETQYF. The full variable domain, rest sourced from reference TRBV11-3 and TRBJ2-5, is EAGVVQSPRYKIIEKKQPVAFWCNPISGHNTLYWYLQNLGQGPELLIRYENEEAVDDSQLPKDRFSAERLKGVDSTLKIQPAELGDSAVYLCASSFGGTETQYFGPGTRLLVL.

About this clone: At one end, the junction sequence differs from germline, possibly due to a read error. The chain carries TRBV15 and TRBJ2-1; TRBD1 aligns across 8 bases. In germline, CDR1 is LNHNV, CDR2 YYDKDF (reference sequence). The CDR3 runs to 14 residues. The CDR3 DNA sequence: TGTGCCACCAGCGGAGACAGGGGTTACAATGAGCAGTTCTTC. It translates to CATSGDRGYNEQFF.

This clone was recorded only once. The chain combines TRBV11-3 with TRBJ2-2, with 8 bases that match TRBD1. The CDR3 consists of 15 residues. Germline trimming cut 4 bases from V and 7 bases from J; bases unmatched to any gene: 8. Germline lookup yields CDR1 SGHNT and CDR2 YENEEA. CDR3 nucleotides: TGTGCCAGCAGCTCGAGGACAGGGTTACACGGGGAGCTGTTTTTT. This sequence encodes CASSSRTGLHGELFF. Using reference TRBV11-3 and TRBJ2-2 for the parts outside the CDR3, the full variable domain is EAGVVQSPRYKIIEKKQPVAFWCNPISGHNTLYWYLQNLGQGPELLIRYENEEAVDDSQLPKDRFSAERLKGVDSTLKIQPAELGDSAVYLCASSSRTGLHGELFFGEGSRLTVL.

This chain connects TRBV4-1 to TRBJ2-2, with D maybe TRBD2 (5 bases). Germline lookup yields CDR1 MGHRA and CDR2 YSYEKL. This CDR3 is 14 amino acids long. With 0 bases removed from V and 8 bases from J, the gap between germline ends came to 10 bases. CDR3 nucleotides: TGCGCCAGCAGCCAAGATCTAGCCGCAGGGGAGCTGTTTTTT. Amino acid sequence: CASSQDLAAGELFF.

This chain joins TRBV7-7 and TRBJ2-2; 7 positions match TRBD2. The CDR3 has 15 amino acids. Germline CDR1 and CDR2: SSHAT and FNYEAQ (reference sequence). With 5 bases clipped from V and 6 bases from J, the junction kept 9 bases outside the gene matches. Here the CDR3 reads CASSPTSVRAGELFF. As DNA, the CDR3 is TGTGCCAGCAGCCCAACTAGCGTTCGGGCCGGGGAGCTGTTTTTT.

The rearrangement joins TRBV18 to TRBJ2-1, with 8 bases fitting TRBD2. This CDR3 has 21 amino acids. Trimming removed 0 bases from V and 5 bases from J; junction bases left unmatched: 21. CDR1 is KGHSH and CDR2 is LQKENI in the germline V gene. This chain's CDR3 is CASSPPRGSGKGIGAHNEQFF. The CDR3 DNA reads TGTGCCAGCTCACCACCGAGGGGTAGCGGGAAAGGAATTGGGGCCCACAATGAGCAGTTCTTC.

Turning to this clone: In the same sample, other DNA sequences code for this CDR3. This chain uses TRBV5-1 with TRBJ2-7, with 7 nucleotides matching TRBD1. V gave up 0 bases and J gave up 2 bases; unmatched junction bases: 2. The CDR3 runs 14 residues. Germline V gene data show CDR1 as SGHRS and CDR2 as YFSETQ. CDR3 in amino acids: CASSLGQGAYEQYF. In DNA form, the CDR3 reads TGCGCCAGCAGCTTGGGACAGGGAGCCTACGAGCAGTACTTC.

J is TRBJ1-2 and V is TRBV7-9; 11 bases fit TRBD1. The ends lost 3 bases at V and 8 bases at J; junction bases unmatched: 8. Germline-derived CDR1 and CDR2 are SEHNR and FQNEAQ (reference sequence). This CDR3 comprises 15 residues. The CDR3 DNA reads TGTGCCAGCAGCTTGGGGACAGGGGGGACTGGGGGCTACACCTTC. The encoded protein is CASSLGTGGTGGYTF. The full variable domain, completed using reference TRBV7-9 and TRBJ1-2, is DTGVSQNPRHKITKRGQNVTFRCDPISEHNRLYWYRQTLGQGPEFLTYFQNEAQLEKSRLLSDRFSAERPKGSFSTLEIQRTEQGDSAMYLCASSLGTGGTGGYTFGSGTRLTVV.

The V and J genes are TRBV28 and TRBJ2-7, with D maybe TRBD1 (5 bases). The V end was cut by 3 bases, the J end by 1 base, with 10 bases between. Germline CDR1 reads MDHEN; CDR2 reads SYDVKM. The CDR3 has 14 amino acids. The DNA for the CDR3 is TGTGCCAGCAGTTTTTCTCAGGGATCCTACGAGCAGTACTTC. It encodes CASSFSQGSYEQYF.

In nucleotides, the CDR3 is TGTGCCAGCAGTTACTCGTGGGGCCTGGGGGAGACCCAGTACTTC. Protein sequence: CASSYSWGLGETQYF. The chain links TRBV6-6 to TRBJ2-5; tentative D call: TRBD1 (5 bases). Germline values: CDR1 MNHNY, CDR2 SVGAGI (reference sequence). The CDR3 runs to 15 residues. Trimming stripped 0 bases from V and 5 bases from J, with 13 bases between.

V gene TRBV27 combines with J gene TRBJ2-3; the match to TRBD2 covers 9 bases. CDR1 is MNHEY, CDR2 SMNVEV, per germline (reference sequence). CDR3 length: 15 residues. The V segment lost 5 bases and the J segment 5 bases; nucleotides outside the gene matches: 8. Written as DNA, the CDR3 is TGTGCCAGCAGTGTTAGCGGGAGTTATGGAGATACGCAGTATTTT. Its translation: CASSVSGSYGDTQYF.

CDR3 in amino acids: CASSLAQGGNTEAFF. In DNA, the CDR3 is TGTGCCAGCAGCTTGGCCCAGGGTGGGAACACTGAAGCTTTCTTT. This chain joins TRBV5-5 and TRBJ1-1; D possibly corresponds to TRBD1 (5 bases). The CDR3 consists of 15 residues. Germline CDR1 is SGHKS and CDR2 is YYEKEE (reference sequence). With 0 bases removed from V and 1 base from J, the gap between germline ends came to 10 bases. The complete variable domain, with remaining parts taken from reference TRBV5-5 and TRBJ1-1, reads DAGVTQSPTHLIKTRGQQVTLRCSPISGHKSVSWYQQVLGQGPQFIFQYYEKEERGRGNFPDRFSARQFPNYSSELNVNALLLGDSALYLCASSLAQGGNTEAFFGQGTRLTVV.

V is TRBV27 and J is TRBJ2-1, with 12 bases identical to TRBD2. V lost 7 bases and J lost 0; bases outside the gene matches: 1. Germline CDR1 and CDR2: MNHEY and SMNVEV (reference sequence). The CDR3 consists of 15 residues. This CDR3 is CASKTSGSSYNEQFF. The CDR3 bases are TGTGCCAGCAAGACTAGCGGGAGCTCCTACAATGAGCAGTTCTTC.

This clone was recorded once. The V gene is TRBV11-2, the J gene TRBJ2-4, with 7 bases identical to TRBD2. Germline loops: CDR1 SGHAT, CDR2 FQNNGV. This CDR3 is built from 16 residues. J gave up 2 bases and V 6 bases, and 10 bases lay outside the gene matches. The CDR3 DNA reads as TGTGCCAGCAGGGAACCTGGCGGGAGAACCAAAAACATTCAGTACTTC. Translating gives CASREPGGRTKNIQYF.

The V and J genes are TRBV5-1 and TRBJ2-5; 7 nucleotides agree with TRBD2. This CDR3 has 15 amino acids. V lost 2 bases to trimming and J lost 6 bases; unmatched junction nucleotides: 10. CDR1 is SGHRS, CDR2 YFSETQ, per germline. The CDR3 loop is CASSLSGTFIQTQYF. The CDR3 nucleotides are TGCGCCAGCAGCTTAAGCGGGACCTTTATTCAGACCCAGTACTTC.

The CDR3 protein is CASSQDFQAINYGYTF. DNA for the CDR3: TGTGCCAGCAGCCAAGACTTTCAGGCAATCAACTATGGCTACACCTTC. J is TRBJ1-2 and V is TRBV4-2, with D uncertain. V was clipped by 0 bases and J by 2 bases, with 13 bases between them. This CDR3 spans 16 amino acids. Germline assignment: CDR1 LGHNA and CDR2 YNFKEQ.

The rearrangement uses TRBV7-9 and TRBJ1-1; D is unresolved. Germline V gives CDR1 SEHNR, CDR2 FQNEAQ (reference sequence). The CDR3 loop spans 12 amino acids. Trimming removed 4 bases at V and 8 bases at J, with 11 bases between. For the CDR3, the DNA is TGTGCCAGCAGCTCTTCTCGTATAGAAGCTTTCTTT. Translated: CASSSSRIEAFF.

This sequence joins TRBV30 and TRBJ1-1; weak D call: TRBD1 (5 bases). Per germline, CDR1 GTSNPN and CDR2 SVGIG (reference sequence). The CDR3 contains 13 residues. Deletions cut 2 bases from V and 4 bases from J, with 11 bases between. CDR3 amino acids: CAWSPHRGTEAFF. The CDR3 nucleotides read TGTGCCTGGAGTCCCCATAGGGGCACTGAAGCTTTCTTT.

The chain carries TRBV7-9 and TRBJ2-1, with 8 bases matching TRBD2. CDR1 and CDR2 from the germline V gene are SEHNR and FQNEAQ (reference sequence). The ends lost 0 bases at V and 13 bases at J; junction bases unmatched: 8. The CDR3 totals 14 residues. CDR3 coding DNA: TGTGCCAGCAGCTTAGCCCAGCGGGAGCGTGGACAGTTCTTC. Its protein product is CASSLAQRERGQFF.